These T cell receptor beta chains were read from a single sample in a study of early stage breast cancer tumors. Sequencing used immunoSEQ multiplex PCR; TCRdb keeps in-frame clones, though not all of them. The sample includes about 36,000 clones, less than 80% seen only once; the top ten take roughly 7.4%. Specimen: blood. These receptors came from a person in their 60s with breast cancer. Both conserved end residues are part of each CDR3. The D gene is left open where the match is weak. The listing skips clone size in some rows; elsewhere it reads once, few, many or a size class.

v_gene: TRBV28
d_gene: -
abundance: -
j_gene: TRBJ1-5
CDR3aa: CASSPRLQGQPQHF
CDR3nt: TGTGCCAGCAGTCCTCGCCTACAGGGTCAGCCCCAGCATTTT

v_gene: TRBV11-2
d_gene: -
abundance: -
j_gene: TRBJ2-1
CDR3aa: CASSLVGNLYNEQFF
CDR3nt: TGTGCCAGCAGCTTAGTAGGTAACCTCTACAATGAGCAGTTCTTC

v_gene: TRBV19
d_gene: -
abundance: few
j_gene: TRBJ1-1
CDR3aa: CASSVTGTGNTEAFF
CDR3nt: TGTGCCAGTAGTGTAACCGGGACGGGGAACACTGAAGCTTTCTTT

v_gene: TRBV7-8
d_gene: -
abundance: -
j_gene: TRBJ2-7
CDR3aa: CASRQGPYEQYF
CDR3nt: TGTGCCAGCAGGCAGGGTCCCTACGAGCAGTACTTC

v_gene: TRBV6-5
d_gene: -
abundance: -
j_gene: TRBJ2-7
CDR3aa: CASSYPDQGRNEQYF
CDR3nt: TGTGCCAGCAGTTACCCGGACCAGGGGAGGAACGAGCAGTACTTC

v_gene: TRBV7-8
d_gene: -
abundance: -
j_gene: TRBJ1-2
CDR3aa: CASSPTSSPRPDLDTF
CDR3nt: TGTGCCAGCAGCCCAACTTCCTCTCCCCGCCCTGACCTGGACACCTTC

v_gene: TRBV5-4
d_gene: TRBD2
abundance: -
j_gene: TRBJ2-3
CDR3aa: CASRILAGGSGDTQYF
CDR3nt: TGTGCCAGCAGAATCCTAGCGGGGGGGTCAGGGGATACGCAGTATTTT

v_gene: TRBV9
d_gene: TRBD2
abundance: once
j_gene: TRBJ2-1
CDR3aa: CASSVVAGANNEQFF
CDR3nt: TGTGCCAGCAGCGTAGTAGCGGGGGCGAACAATGAGCAGTTCTTC

v_gene: TRBV18
d_gene: -
abundance: once
j_gene: TRBJ1-2
CDR3aa: CASSPPSVVYGYTF
CDR3nt: TGTGCCAGCTCACCACCGTCGGTTGTCTATGGCTACACCTTC

v_gene: TRBV30
d_gene: -
abundance: few
j_gene: TRBJ1-2
CDR3aa: CAWSVRQGGYTF
CDR3nt: TGTGCCTGGAGTGTACGTCAGGGAGGCTACACCTTC

v_gene: TRBV11-2
d_gene: -
abundance: -
j_gene: TRBJ2-5
CDR3aa: CASSLAQETQYF
CDR3nt: TGTGCCAGCAGCTTAGCCCAAGAGACCCAGTACTTC

v_gene: TRBV7-8
d_gene: -
abundance: -
j_gene: TRBJ1-3
CDR3aa: CASSLEEAFGNTIYF
CDR3nt: TGTGCCAGCAGCTTAGAAGAGGCGTTTGGAAACACCATATATTTT

v_gene: TRBV5-5
d_gene: -
abundance: -
j_gene: TRBJ2-7
CDR3aa: CASSLGFAGVMREQYF
CDR3nt: TGTGCCAGCAGCCTGGGTTTTGCAGGGGTAATGAGAGAGCAGTACTTC

v_gene: TRBV6-5
d_gene: -
abundance: -
j_gene: TRBJ1-3
CDR3aa: CASTRYLYSGNTIYF
CDR3nt: TGTGCCAGCACGAGATATTTGTACTCTGGAAACACCATATATTTT

v_gene: TRBV19
d_gene: -
abundance: -
j_gene: TRBJ2-7
CDR3aa: CASSLPGERFYEQYF
CDR3nt: TGTGCCAGTAGTCTCCCAGGGGAAAGGTTCTACGAGCAGTACTTC

v_gene: TRBV19
d_gene: -
abundance: -
j_gene: TRBJ2-5
CDR3aa: CASRSTPSKSYQYF
CDR3nt: TGTGCCAGTAGATCGACTCCCTCAAAGAGCTACCAGTACTTC

v_gene: TRBV28
d_gene: TRBD1
abundance: once
j_gene: TRBJ1-4
CDR3aa: CASSLTGGNEKLFF
CDR3nt: TGTGCCAGCAGTTTAACAGGGGGTAATGAAAAACTGTTTTTT

v_gene: TRBV6-1
d_gene: -
abundance: few
j_gene: TRBJ1-6
CDR3aa: CASSEALGQFRPLHF
CDR3nt: TGTGCCAGCAGTGAAGCGCTAGGACAGTTTCGTCCCCTCCACTTT

v_gene: TRBV9
d_gene: TRBD2
abundance: -
j_gene: TRBJ2-3
CDR3aa: CASSQSGTHHTDTQYF
CDR3nt: TGTGCCAGCAGCCAGAGCGGGACTCACCACACAGATACGCAGTATTTT

v_gene: TRBV19
d_gene: TRBD1
abundance: -
j_gene: TRBJ2-2
CDR3aa: CASTDRGPNTGELFF
CDR3nt: TGTGCCAGTACGGACAGGGGGCCGAACACCGGGGAGCTGTTTTTT

v_gene: TRBV30
d_gene: -
abundance: -
j_gene: TRBJ1-4
CDR3aa: CAWSRTAINEKLFF
CDR3nt: TGTGCCTGGAGCCGGACAGCCATTAATGAAAAACTGTTTTTT

v_gene: TRBV6-5
d_gene: TRBD1
abundance: -
j_gene: TRBJ2-7
CDR3aa: CASSYSDRGYEQYF
CDR3nt: TGTGCCAGCAGTTACTCCGACAGGGGGTACGAGCAGTACTTC

v_gene: TRBV7-8
d_gene: -
abundance: -
j_gene: TRBJ2-4
CDR3aa: CASSFAKNIQYF
CDR3nt: TGTGCCAGCAGCTTCGCCAAAAACATTCAGTACTTC

v_gene: TRBV5-4
d_gene: -
abundance: -
j_gene: TRBJ1-2
CDR3aa: CASSLRGVYYGYTF
CDR3nt: TGTGCCAGCAGCTTACGGGGGGTATACTATGGCTACACCTTC

v_gene: TRBV7-2
d_gene: -
abundance: -
j_gene: TRBJ1-5
CDR3aa: CASSFVRGATNQPQHF
CDR3nt: TGTGCCAGCAGCTTCGTCCGGGGCGCCACTAATCAGCCCCAGCATTTT

v_gene: TRBV11-2
d_gene: -
abundance: -
j_gene: TRBJ2-3
CDR3aa: CASSFRGDTQYF
CDR3nt: TGTGCCAGCAGCTTTCGGGGAGATACGCAGTATTTT

v_gene: TRBV11-3
d_gene: -
abundance: -
j_gene: TRBJ1-2
CDR3aa: CASSLDRTGYGYTF
CDR3nt: TGTGCCAGCAGCTTAGACAGGACGGGCTATGGCTACACCTTC

v_gene: TRBV6-6
d_gene: -
abundance: -
j_gene: TRBJ1-1
CDR3aa: CASSYRGRSEAFF
CDR3nt: TGTGCCAGCAGTTACAGGGGTCGGTCTGAAGCTTTCTTT

v_gene: TRBV27
d_gene: TRBD1
abundance: -
j_gene: TRBJ2-7
CDR3aa: CASSSGQVLYEQYF
CDR3nt: TGTGCCAGCAGTTCGGGACAGGTACTCTACGAGCAGTACTTC

v_gene: TRBV29-1
d_gene: TRBD1
abundance: -
j_gene: TRBJ2-5
CDR3aa: CSVNGQGGQETQYF
CDR3nt: TGCAGCGTAAATGGACAGGGGGGCCAAGAGACCCAGTACTTC

v_gene: TRBV19
d_gene: -
abundance: once
j_gene: TRBJ1-1
CDR3aa: CASSIRQRNTEAFF
CDR3nt: TGTGCCAGTAGTATACGCCAGAGGAACACTGAAGCTTTCTTT

v_gene: TRBV30
d_gene: -
abundance: -
j_gene: TRBJ1-2
CDR3aa: CAWSVNLRDTGGYGYTF
CDR3nt: TGTGCCTGGAGTGTGAACCTCCGGGACACCGGAGGGTATGGCTACACCTTC

v_gene: TRBV7-2
d_gene: -
abundance: -
j_gene: TRBJ1-1
CDR3aa: CASSLGTRAFF
CDR3nt: TGTGCCAGCAGCTTAGGGACGCGGGCTTTCTTT

v_gene: TRBV6-1
d_gene: -
abundance: once
j_gene: TRBJ2-6
CDR3aa: CASKNDRTSNVLTF
CDR3nt: TGTGCCAGCAAAAACGATCGCACTTCCAACGTCCTGACTTTC

v_gene: TRBV5-1
d_gene: -
abundance: -
j_gene: TRBJ1-2
CDR3aa: CASRVKGFNDYGYTF
CDR3nt: TGCGCCAGCAGGGTGAAGGGGTTTAACGACTATGGCTACACCTTC

v_gene: TRBV5-6
d_gene: -
abundance: -
j_gene: TRBJ1-2
CDR3aa: CASMPDGSYANYGYTF
CDR3nt: TGTGCCAGCATGCCCGACGGGTCTTACGCTAACTATGGCTACACCTTC

v_gene: TRBV5-4
d_gene: TRBD1
abundance: -
j_gene: TRBJ2-7
CDR3aa: CASSAGQEGYEQYF
CDR3nt: TGTGCCAGCAGCGCCGGACAGGAAGGCTACGAGCAGTACTTC

v_gene: TRBV5-1
d_gene: TRBD1
abundance: -
j_gene: TRBJ1-5
CDR3aa: CARIQGGQPQHF
CDR3nt: TGCGCCAGGATCCAGGGGGGTCAGCCCCAGCATTTT

v_gene: TRBV2
d_gene: -
abundance: -
j_gene: TRBJ1-1
CDR3aa: CASSVDSRTEAFF
CDR3nt: TGTGCCAGCAGCGTCGACAGTCGCACTGAAGCTTTCTTT

v_gene: TRBV18
d_gene: -
abundance: few
j_gene: TRBJ2-7
CDR3aa: CASSGRDGSYEQYF
CDR3nt: TGTGCCAGCTCGGGGCGGGACGGCTCCTACGAGCAGTACTTC

v_gene: TRBV5-1
d_gene: -
abundance: -
j_gene: TRBJ1-1
CDR3aa: CASSLEQGGGTEAFF
CDR3nt: TGCGCCAGCAGCTTGGAACAGGGTGGCGGCACTGAAGCTTTCTTT

v_gene: TRBV6-5
d_gene: TRBD2
abundance: -
j_gene: TRBJ2-1
CDR3aa: CASSGTSGSYEQFF
CDR3nt: TGTGCCAGCTCGGGGACTAGCGGGAGCTATGAGCAGTTCTTC

v_gene: TRBV19
d_gene: TRBD2
abundance: -
j_gene: TRBJ2-7
CDR3aa: CASSIDIGTSGSSYEQYF
CDR3nt: TGTGCCAGTAGTATAGATATCGGGACTAGCGGGAGTTCTTACGAGCAGTACTTC

v_gene: TRBV30
d_gene: -
abundance: -
j_gene: TRBJ2-3
CDR3aa: CAWSPGATTPDTQYF
CDR3nt: TGTGCCTGGAGCCCCGGGGCAACGACCCCAGATACGCAGTATTTT

v_gene: TRBV7-2
d_gene: TRBD2
abundance: -
j_gene: TRBJ2-7
CDR3aa: CASSFMASGGYEQYF
CDR3nt: TGTGCCAGCAGCTTTATGGCTAGCGGGGGCTACGAGCAGTACTTC

v_gene: TRBV7-2
d_gene: -
abundance: few
j_gene: TRBJ1-1
CDR3aa: CASSNIPAYEAFF
CDR3nt: TGTGCCAGCAGCAATATCCCCGCGTATGAAGCTTTCTTT

v_gene: TRBV11-3
d_gene: -
abundance: -
j_gene: TRBJ2-3
CDR3aa: CACGSGDTQYF
CDR3nt: TGTGCCTGCGGCAGTGGAGATACGCAGTATTTT

v_gene: TRBV7-9
d_gene: -
abundance: -
j_gene: TRBJ2-3
CDR3aa: CASRRVTSLGQYF
CDR3nt: TGTGCCAGCAGGCGCGTTACATCCCTAGGGCAGTATTTT

v_gene: TRBV16
d_gene: TRBD1
abundance: -
j_gene: TRBJ1-6
CDR3aa: CASSHHGTGGSPLHF
CDR3nt: TGTGCCAGCAGCCACCACGGGACAGGGGGTTCACCCCTCCACTTT

v_gene: TRBV18
d_gene: TRBD2
abundance: once
j_gene: TRBJ2-5
CDR3aa: CASSGTSRETQYF
CDR3nt: TGTGCCAGCTCTGGGACTAGCCGAGAGACCCAGTACTTC

v_gene: TRBV19
d_gene: -
abundance: -
j_gene: TRBJ2-7
CDR3aa: CASSIDRGRAYEQYF
CDR3nt: TGTGCCAGTAGTATCGATCGGGGCCGTGCCTACGAGCAGTACTTC

v_gene: TRBV6-6
d_gene: -
abundance: few
j_gene: TRBJ2-7
CDR3aa: CASSTPGQSTRKQYF
CDR3nt: TGTGCCAGCAGTACACCAGGACAGAGTACGAGGAAGCAGTACTTC

v_gene: TRBV18
d_gene: TRBD1
abundance: -
j_gene: TRBJ1-2
CDR3aa: CASSPQGTGIGYTF
CDR3nt: TGTGCCAGCTCGCCCCAAGGGACAGGGATCGGCTACACCTTC

v_gene: TRBV5-1
d_gene: TRBD1
abundance: -
j_gene: TRBJ2-3
CDR3aa: CASSLETGIYSTDTQYF
CDR3nt: TGCGCCAGCAGCTTGGAGACAGGGATTTATAGCACAGATACGCAGTATTTT

v_gene: TRBV18
d_gene: -
abundance: once
j_gene: TRBJ2-1
CDR3aa: CASSPRLGGGLNEQFF
CDR3nt: TGTGCCAGCTCACCACGCTTGGGGGGGGGCCTAAATGAGCAGTTCTTC

v_gene: TRBV10-3
d_gene: -
abundance: -
j_gene: TRBJ1-2
CDR3aa: CAISETVGGYGYTF
CDR3nt: TGTGCCATCAGTGAAACAGTTGGAGGCTATGGCTACACCTTC